This TCR beta chain was obtained from a study of blood T cells in healthy people across ages. It was with a sample-barcoded 5' primer and a J-beta primer mix that a second PCR of roughly 7 to 12 cycles was run. TCRdb reprocessed the 5' RACE reads with MiXCR, giving one entry per CDR3 protein. The profile shows 600,000 to 850,000 distinct CDR3 sequences, about 25% of them singletons. This CDR3 is built from 12 residues. CDR1 KGHDR and CDR2 SFDVKD come from the germline V gene. Trimming took 0 bases from V and 6 from J, leaving 3 bases between them. This sample also belongs to another study, concerning T cells of mothers and their children.

V is TRBV24-1 and J is TRBJ2-3; D is ambiguous. The source material was blood. The clonotype comes from a boy younger than 18 in good health. This chain's CDR3 is CATSDLLDTQYF. The DNA of the CDR3 is TGTGCCACCAGTGATTTGCTGGATACGCAGTATTTT.